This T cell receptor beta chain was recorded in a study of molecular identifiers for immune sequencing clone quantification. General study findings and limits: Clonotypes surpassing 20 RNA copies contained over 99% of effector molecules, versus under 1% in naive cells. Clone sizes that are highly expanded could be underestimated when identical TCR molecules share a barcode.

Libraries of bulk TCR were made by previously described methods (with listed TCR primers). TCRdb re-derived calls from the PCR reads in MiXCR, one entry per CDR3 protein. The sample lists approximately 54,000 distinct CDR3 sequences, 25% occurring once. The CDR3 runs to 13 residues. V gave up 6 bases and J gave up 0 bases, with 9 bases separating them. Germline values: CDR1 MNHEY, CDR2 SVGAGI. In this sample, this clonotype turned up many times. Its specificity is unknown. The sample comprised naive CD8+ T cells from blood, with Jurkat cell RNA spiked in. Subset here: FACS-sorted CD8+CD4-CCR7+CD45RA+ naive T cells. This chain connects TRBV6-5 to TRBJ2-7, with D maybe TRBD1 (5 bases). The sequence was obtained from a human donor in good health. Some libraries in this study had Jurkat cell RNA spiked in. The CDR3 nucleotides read TGTGCCAGCAGCGATGACAGCTCCTACGAGCAGTACTTC. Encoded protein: CASSDDSSYEQYF.